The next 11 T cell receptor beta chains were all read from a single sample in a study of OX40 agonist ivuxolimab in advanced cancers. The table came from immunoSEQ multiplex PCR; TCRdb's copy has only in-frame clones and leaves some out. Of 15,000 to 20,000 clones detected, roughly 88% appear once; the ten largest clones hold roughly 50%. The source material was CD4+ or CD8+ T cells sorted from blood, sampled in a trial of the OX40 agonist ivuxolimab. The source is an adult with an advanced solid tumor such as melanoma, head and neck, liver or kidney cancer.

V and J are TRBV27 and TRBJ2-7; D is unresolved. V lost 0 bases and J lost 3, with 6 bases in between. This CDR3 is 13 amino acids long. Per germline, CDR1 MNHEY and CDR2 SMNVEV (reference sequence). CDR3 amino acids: CASSLSQVYEQYF. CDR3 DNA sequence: TGTGCCAGCAGTTTATCCCAGGTCTACGAGCAGTACTTC.

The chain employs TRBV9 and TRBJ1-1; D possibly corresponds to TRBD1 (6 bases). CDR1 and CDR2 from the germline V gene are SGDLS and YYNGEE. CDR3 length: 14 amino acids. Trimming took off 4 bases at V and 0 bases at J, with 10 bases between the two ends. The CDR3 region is CASSKQGLNTEAFF. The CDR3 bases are TGTGCCAGCAGCAAACAGGGATTGAACACTGAAGCTTTCTTT.

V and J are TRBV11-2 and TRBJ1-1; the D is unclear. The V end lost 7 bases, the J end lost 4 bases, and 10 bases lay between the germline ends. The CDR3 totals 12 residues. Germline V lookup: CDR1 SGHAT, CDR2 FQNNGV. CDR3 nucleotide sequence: TGTGCCAGCAACGGGGTGTCCACTGAAGCTTTCTTT. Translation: CASNGVSTEAFF.

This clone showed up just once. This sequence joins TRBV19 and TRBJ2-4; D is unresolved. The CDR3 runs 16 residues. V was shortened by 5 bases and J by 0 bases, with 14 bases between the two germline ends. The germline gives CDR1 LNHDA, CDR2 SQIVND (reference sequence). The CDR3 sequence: CASSSRTSLAKNIQYF. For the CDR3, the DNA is TGTGCCAGTAGTTCTCGGACGTCTCTAGCCAAAAACATTCAGTACTTC.

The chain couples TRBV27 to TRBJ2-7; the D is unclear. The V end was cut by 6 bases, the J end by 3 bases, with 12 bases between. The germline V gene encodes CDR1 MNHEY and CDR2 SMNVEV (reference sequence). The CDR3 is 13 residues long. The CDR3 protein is CASSSAPVYEQYF. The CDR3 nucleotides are TGTGCCAGCAGCTCTGCGCCAGTCTACGAGCAGTACTTC.

The DNA for the CDR3 is TGTGCCAGCACCCCAAGGGGGGATACGCAGTATTTT. Residues: CASTPRGDTQYF. This rearrangement joins TRBV7-9 to TRBJ2-3; possibly TRBD1 for D (6 bases). Trimming removed 7 bases from V and 6 bases from J, with 11 bases in between. The CDR3 contains 12 residues. Germline-derived CDR1 and CDR2 are SEHNR and FQNEAQ (reference sequence). Full variable domain (outside the CDR3, taken from reference TRBV7-9 and TRBJ2-3): DTGVSQNPRHKITKRGQNVTFRCDPISEHNRLYWYRQTLGQGPEFLTYFQNEAQLEKSRLLSDRFSAERPKGSFSTLEIQRTEQGDSAMYLCASTPRGDTQYFGPGTRLTVL.

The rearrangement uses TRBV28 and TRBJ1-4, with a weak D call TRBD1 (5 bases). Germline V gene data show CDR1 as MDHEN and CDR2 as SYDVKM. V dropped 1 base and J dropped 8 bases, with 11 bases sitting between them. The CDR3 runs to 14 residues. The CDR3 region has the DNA TGTGCCAGCAGTTTATTGGGGGAAGGGGAAAAACTGTTTTTT. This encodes CASSLLGEGEKLFF.

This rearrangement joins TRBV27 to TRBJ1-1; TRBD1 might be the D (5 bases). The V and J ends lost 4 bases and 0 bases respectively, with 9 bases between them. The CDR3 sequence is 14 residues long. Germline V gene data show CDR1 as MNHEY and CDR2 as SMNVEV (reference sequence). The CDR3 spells CASSWSGMNTEAFF. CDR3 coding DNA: TGTGCCAGCAGTTGGTCAGGGATGAACACTGAAGCTTTCTTT.

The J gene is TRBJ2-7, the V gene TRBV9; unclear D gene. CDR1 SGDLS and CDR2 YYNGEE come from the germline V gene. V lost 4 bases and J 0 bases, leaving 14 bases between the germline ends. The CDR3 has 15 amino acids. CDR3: CASSPDGMSSYEQYF. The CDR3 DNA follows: TGTGCCAGCAGCCCAGACGGAATGAGCTCCTACGAGCAGTACTTC.

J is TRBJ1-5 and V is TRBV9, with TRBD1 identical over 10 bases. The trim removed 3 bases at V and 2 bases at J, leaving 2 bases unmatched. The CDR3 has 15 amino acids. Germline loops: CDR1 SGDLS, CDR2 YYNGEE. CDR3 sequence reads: CASSAGTGGNQPQHF. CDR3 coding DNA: TGTGCCAGCAGCGCAGGGACAGGGGGCAATCAGCCCCAGCATTTT.

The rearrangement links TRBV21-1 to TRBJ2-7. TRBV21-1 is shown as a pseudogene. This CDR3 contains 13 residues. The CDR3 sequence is CASSAPEIGEQYF. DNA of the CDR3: TGTGCCAGCAGCGCCCCCGAGATAGGCGAGCAGTACTTC.